The source of this T cell receptor (beta chain) is a study of control samples from healthy donors and cancer patients. The protocol was immunoSEQ multiplex PCR, while the TCRdb copy is restricted to in-frame clones and leaves out a portion. Found here are over 150,000 clones, 85% to 95% of them singletons; the top ten hold about 1.4%. Per germline, CDR1 SGHNT and CDR2 YENEEA. The CDR3 is made up of 14 amino acids. V lost 4 bases and J 6 bases, leaving 10 bases between the germline ends. J is TRBJ1-6 and V is TRBV11-3, with TRBD1 as a possible D gene (5 bases). This TCR was recovered from a woman aged 18 to 35 in good health. Sequencing input: blood. The CDR3 region has the DNA TGTGCCAGCAGCTCCGGTGGGGGTAATTCACCCCTCCACTTT. This encodes CASSSGGGNSPLHF.